These 14 T cell receptor beta chains were sequenced from one sample in a study of blood T cell repertoires in COVID-19. Sequenced by immunoSEQ multiplex PCR; TCRdb stores in-frame clones only, minus some. The sample comprises some 97,000 clones, around four fifths of which are singletons, and about an eighth rests with the top ten. Sequenced material: peripheral blood. These receptors came from a man over 45 with active or convalescent COVID-19.

This clone was picked up a small number of times. The chain is built from TRBV5-5 and TRBJ2-2, with 11 positions matching TRBD2. The germline V gene encodes CDR1 SGHKS and CDR2 YYEKEE (reference sequence). This CDR3 is 16 amino acids long. Trimming took 1 base from V and 4 from J; bases not matched to a gene: 3. The DNA of the CDR3 is TGTGCCAGCAGCTTGCTAGCGGGAGGACTCACCGGGGAGCTGTTTTTT. This encodes CASSLLAGGLTGELFF.

This chain links TRBV30 with TRBJ1-5; perhaps TRBD1 as D (5 bases). The CDR3 runs to 16 residues. Trimming cost V 2 bases and J 0 bases, with 14 bases left between them. Looked up from germline, CDR1 is GTSNPN and CDR2 is SVGIG (reference sequence). The CDR3 nucleotides read TGTGCCTGGAGTTTAGGGACTTTAGGTAGCAATCAGCCCCAGCATTTT. This gives the protein CAWSLGTLGSNQPQHF.

V gene TRBV5-1 combines with J gene TRBJ2-7; 8 nucleotides align to TRBD1. CDR3 length: 14 residues. The V gene's germline CDR1 is SGHRS and CDR2 YFSETQ. The trim removed 2 bases at V and 4 bases at J, leaving 5 bases unmatched. CDR3 sequence: CASSFGQGGYEQYF. CDR3 in DNA: TGCGCCAGCAGCTTTGGACAGGGTGGGTACGAGCAGTACTTC.

This sequence joins TRBV5-1 and TRBJ2-7; TRBD1 might be the D (6 bases). The CDR3 spans 15 residues. From germline, CDR1 is SGHRS and CDR2 YFSETQ. Trimming stripped 2 bases from V and 3 bases from J, with 15 bases between. DNA of the CDR3: TGCGCCAGCAGCTTACGGACAGAAGCCAACTACGAGCAGTACTTC. Protein product: CASSLRTEANYEQYF.

This rearrangement joins TRBV6-5 to TRBJ1-6, with a weak D call TRBD1 (6 bases). Germline V gives CDR1 MNHEY, CDR2 SVGAGI. V was clipped by 2 bases and J by 7 bases, with 6 bases between them. The CDR3 spans 13 residues. CDR3: CASSYTGNSPLHF. CDR3 coding DNA: TGTGCCAGCAGTTACACAGGGAATTCACCCCTCCACTTT.

The chain uses TRBV14 and TRBJ1-2, with D possibly being TRBD1 (6 bases). The V gene's germline CDR1 is SGHDN and CDR2 FVKESK. The CDR3 contains 15 residues. Between the trimmed V and J ends, which lost 1 base and 4 bases, there was a span of 13 bases. The CDR3 nucleotides are TGTGCCAGCAGCCAAGTTATCGGACAGCCCTATGGCTACACCTTC. This encodes CASSQVIGQPYGYTF.

This sequence joins TRBV19 and TRBJ2-7, with 10 bases lining up with TRBD1. This CDR3 comprises 15 residues. The V gene end was trimmed by 6 bases and the J gene end by 3 bases; junction bases not matched to a gene: 8. Germline V gene sequence: CDR1 LNHDA, CDR2 SQIVND (reference sequence). CDR3 coding DNA: TGTGCCAGTAGCGGGACAGGGGATCGAGTCTACGAGCAGTACTTC. Translating gives CASSGTGDRVYEQYF.

The chain combines TRBV21-1 with TRBJ2-7; no DNA check was done on the table's D call, TRBD1. TRBV21-1 is deemed a pseudogene. CDR3 size: 16 residues. CDR3 sequence: CASSNSDTDPILEQYF. CDR3 bases: TGTGCCAGCAGCAATAGTGACACCGACCCTATCCTCGAGCAGTACTTC.

This clone appeared a few times. V and J are TRBV5-4 and TRBJ2-1, with a tentative D call TRBD1 (7 bases). The CDR3 length is 17 residues. The germline V and J ends were trimmed by 4 bases and 0 bases, with 17 bases remaining between them. CDR1 is SGHNT and CDR2 is YYREEE in the germline V gene (reference sequence). As DNA, the CDR3 is TGTGCCAGCAGCCCCCCGCCAGGGGGACTCTCCTACAATGAGCAGTTCTTC. Amino acid sequence: CASSPPPGGLSYNEQFF. The whole variable domain, remainder taken from reference TRBV5-4 and TRBJ2-1, is ETGVTQSPTHLIKTRGQQVTLRCSSQSGHNTVSWYQQALGQGPQFIFQYYREEENGRGNFPPRFSGLQFPNYSSELNVNALELDDSALYLCASSPPPGGLSYNEQFFGPGTRLTVL.

The chain is built from TRBV28 and TRBJ1-2; perhaps TRBD1 as D (5 bases). Germline values: CDR1 MDHEN, CDR2 SYDVKM. V lost 3 bases and J lost 4, with 18 bases in between. This CDR3 has 16 amino acids. The DNA of the CDR3 is TGTGCCAGCAGTTTGGACTCGGGGGGGACTCCCTATGGCTACACCTTC. Translation: CASSLDSGGTPYGYTF.

The chain links TRBV9 to TRBJ2-5; D is perhaps TRBD1 (6 bases). V gave up 4 bases and J gave up 4 bases, with 20 bases separating them. Germline V gene lookup returns CDR1 SGDLS and CDR2 YYNGEE. This CDR3 is built from 16 residues. CDR3 loop: CASSPPIRGITETQYF. In DNA, the CDR3 is TGTGCCAGCAGCCCCCCTATCAGGGGAATTACAGAGACCCAGTACTTC.

This clone was seen just once. This chain links TRBV9 with TRBJ2-1; 10 positions agree with TRBD1. The junction had 7 bases not matched to a gene; V was cut back by 3 bases and J by 4 bases. This CDR3 contains 16 residues. Germline loops: CDR1 SGDLS, CDR2 YYNGEE. DNA for the CDR3: TGTGCCAGCAGCGGAGGACAGGGGGGAAGTTACAATGAGCAGTTCTTC. This encodes CASSGGQGGSYNEQFF.

This clone was observed a handful of times. The V and J genes are TRBV5-1 and TRBJ2-1; 10 positions agree with TRBD1. CDR1 and CDR2 (germline): SGHRS, YFSETQ. Trimming cost V 0 bases and J 3 bases; bases outside gene matches: 6. The CDR3 consists of 17 residues. In DNA, the CDR3 is TGCGCCAGCAGCTTGGCTGCCGGACAGGGGGGCTACAATGAGCAGTTCTTC. Protein: CASSLAAGQGGYNEQFF.

The CDR3 loop reads CASSEAGTGPYEQYF. The CDR3 DNA is TGTGCCAGCAGTGAAGCGGGGACAGGACCCTACGAGCAGTACTTC. The chain joins TRBV6-1 to TRBJ2-7, with TRBD1 matching over 8 bases. Germline trimming cut 0 bases from V and 2 bases from J; bases unmatched to any gene: 3. The CDR3 has 15 residues. CDR1 MNHNS and CDR2 SASEGT come from the germline V gene.